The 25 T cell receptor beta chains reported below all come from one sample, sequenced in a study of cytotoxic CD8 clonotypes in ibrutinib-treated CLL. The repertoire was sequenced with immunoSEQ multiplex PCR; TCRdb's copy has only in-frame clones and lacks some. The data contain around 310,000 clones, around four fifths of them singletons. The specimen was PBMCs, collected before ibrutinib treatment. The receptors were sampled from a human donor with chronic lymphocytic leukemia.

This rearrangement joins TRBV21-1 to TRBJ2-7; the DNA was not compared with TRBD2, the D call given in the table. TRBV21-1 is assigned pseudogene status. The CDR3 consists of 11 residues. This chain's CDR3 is CASSNFREQYF. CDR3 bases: TGTGCCAGCAGCAACTTCCGCGAGCAGTACTTC.

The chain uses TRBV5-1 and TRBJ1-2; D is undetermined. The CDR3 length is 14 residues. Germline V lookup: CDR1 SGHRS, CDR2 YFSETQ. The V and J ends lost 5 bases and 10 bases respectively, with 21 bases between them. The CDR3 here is CASSYRLGLTFYTF. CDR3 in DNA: TGCGCCAGCAGTTACCGCCTTGGACTCACTTTCTACACCTTC.

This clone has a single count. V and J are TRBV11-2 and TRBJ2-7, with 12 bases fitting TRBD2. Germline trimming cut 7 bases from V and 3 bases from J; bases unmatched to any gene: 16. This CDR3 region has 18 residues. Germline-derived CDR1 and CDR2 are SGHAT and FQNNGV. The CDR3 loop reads CASTSSGASGRAVYEQYF. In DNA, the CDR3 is TGTGCCAGCACATCAAGTGGGGCTAGCGGGAGGGCCGTCTACGAGCAGTACTTC.

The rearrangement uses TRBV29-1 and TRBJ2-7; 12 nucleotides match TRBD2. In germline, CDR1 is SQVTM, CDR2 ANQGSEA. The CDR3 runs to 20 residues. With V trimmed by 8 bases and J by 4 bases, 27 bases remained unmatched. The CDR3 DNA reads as TGCAGCTTGGCCTTCCGGGACAGGGCGCTAGCGGGAGGGCCAGGGTACGAGCAGTACTTC. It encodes CSLAFRDRALAGGPGYEQYF.

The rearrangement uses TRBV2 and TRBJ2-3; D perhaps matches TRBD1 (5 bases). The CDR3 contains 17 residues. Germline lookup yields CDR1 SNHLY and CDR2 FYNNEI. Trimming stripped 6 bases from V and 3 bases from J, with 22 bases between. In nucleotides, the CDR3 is TGTGCCAGCAGCCCCACCCGGTGGCAGGGCGGTACAGATACGCAGTATTTT. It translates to CASSPTRWQGGTDTQYF.

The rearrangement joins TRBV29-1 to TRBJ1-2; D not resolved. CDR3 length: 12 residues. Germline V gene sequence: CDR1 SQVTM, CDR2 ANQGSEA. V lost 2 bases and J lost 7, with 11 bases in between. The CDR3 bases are TGCAGCGTTGAATGGGCAGATTCTGGCTACACCTTC. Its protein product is CSVEWADSGYTF.

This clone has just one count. The chain's CDR3 is CASSVASGGTYNEQFF. CDR3 bases: TGTGCCAGCAGCGTTGCTAGCGGGGGGACCTACAATGAGCAGTTCTTC. The V call is TRBV9, the J call TRBJ2-1; 11 nucleotides line up with TRBD2. Unmatched junction bases numbered 3, after V lost 2 bases and J lost 2 bases. The CDR3 is 16 residues long. The germline CDR1 and CDR2 sequences are SGDLS and YYNGEE. The full variable domain, with the rest looked up from reference TRBV9 and TRBJ2-1, is DSGVTQTPKHLITATGQRVTLRCSPRSGDLSVYWYQQSLDQGLQFLIQYYNGEERAKGNILERFSAQQFPDLHSELNLSSLELGDSALYFCASSVASGGTYNEQFFGPGTRLTVL.

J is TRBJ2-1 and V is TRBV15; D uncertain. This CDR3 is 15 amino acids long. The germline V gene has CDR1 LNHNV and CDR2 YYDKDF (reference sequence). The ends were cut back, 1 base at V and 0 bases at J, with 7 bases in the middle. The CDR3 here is CATSRGRDSYNEQFF. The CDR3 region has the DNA TGTGCCACCAGCAGAGGTAGGGACTCCTACAATGAGCAGTTCTTC.

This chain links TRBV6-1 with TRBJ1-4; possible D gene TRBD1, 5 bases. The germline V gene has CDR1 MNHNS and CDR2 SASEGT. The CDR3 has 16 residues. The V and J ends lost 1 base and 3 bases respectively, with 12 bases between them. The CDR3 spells CASSEGDSGSNEKLFF. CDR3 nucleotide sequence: TGTGCCAGCAGTGAAGGGGACTCTGGATCTAATGAAAAACTGTTTTTT.

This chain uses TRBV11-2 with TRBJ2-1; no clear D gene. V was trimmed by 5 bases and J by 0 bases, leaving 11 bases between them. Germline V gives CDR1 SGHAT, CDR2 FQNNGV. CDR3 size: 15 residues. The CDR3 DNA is TGTGCCAGCAGCCCACCTACGAGCTCCTACAATGAGCAGTTCTTC. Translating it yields CASSPPTSSYNEQFF.

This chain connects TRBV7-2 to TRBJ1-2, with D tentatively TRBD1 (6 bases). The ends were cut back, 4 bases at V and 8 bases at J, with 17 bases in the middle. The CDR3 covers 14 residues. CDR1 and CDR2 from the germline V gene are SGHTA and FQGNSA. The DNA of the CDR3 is TGTGCCAGCAGCTCATCTTCAGGGGCGACCGGCTACACCTTC. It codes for CASSSSSGATGYTF. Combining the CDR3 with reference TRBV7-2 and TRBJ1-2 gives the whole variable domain GAGVSQSPSNKVTEKGKDVELRCDPISGHTALYWYRQSLGQGLEFLIYFQGNSAPDKSGLPSDRFSAERTGGSVSTLTIQRTQQEDSAVYLCASSSSSGATGYTFGSGTRLTVV.

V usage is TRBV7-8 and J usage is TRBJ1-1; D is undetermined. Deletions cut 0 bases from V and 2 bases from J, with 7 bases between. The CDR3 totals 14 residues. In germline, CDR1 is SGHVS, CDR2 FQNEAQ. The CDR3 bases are TGTGCCAGCAGCTTAGCGGTCACAAACACTGAAGCTTTCTTT. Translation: CASSLAVTNTEAFF.

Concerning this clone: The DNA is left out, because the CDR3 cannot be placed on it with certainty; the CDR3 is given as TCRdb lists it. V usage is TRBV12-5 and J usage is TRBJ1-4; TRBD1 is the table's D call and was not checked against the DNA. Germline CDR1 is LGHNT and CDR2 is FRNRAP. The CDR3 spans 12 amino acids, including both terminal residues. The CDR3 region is CARRTGKENCFF.

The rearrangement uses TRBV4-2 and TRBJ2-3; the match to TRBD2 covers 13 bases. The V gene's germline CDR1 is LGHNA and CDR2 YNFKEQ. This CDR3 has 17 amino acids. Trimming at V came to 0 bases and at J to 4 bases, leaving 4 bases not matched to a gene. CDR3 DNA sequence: TGTGCCAGCAGCCAAGATCGACTAGCGGGAGGATCAGATACGCAGTATTTT. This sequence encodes CASSQDRLAGGSDTQYF.

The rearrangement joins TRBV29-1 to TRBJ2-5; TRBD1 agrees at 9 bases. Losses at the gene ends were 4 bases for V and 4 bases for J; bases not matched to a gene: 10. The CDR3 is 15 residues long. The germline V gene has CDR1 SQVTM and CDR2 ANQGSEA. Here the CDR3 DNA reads TGCAGCGTTGGGGTAAACAGGGGGCGCGCAGAGACCCAGTACTTC. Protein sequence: CSVGVNRGRAETQYF.

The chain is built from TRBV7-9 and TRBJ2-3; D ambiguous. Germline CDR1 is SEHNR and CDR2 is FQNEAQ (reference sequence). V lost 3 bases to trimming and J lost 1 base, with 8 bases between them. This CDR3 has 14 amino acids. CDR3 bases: TGTGCCAGCAGCTTGGGCAGCCGCACAGATACGCAGTATTTT. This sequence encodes CASSLGSRTDTQYF.

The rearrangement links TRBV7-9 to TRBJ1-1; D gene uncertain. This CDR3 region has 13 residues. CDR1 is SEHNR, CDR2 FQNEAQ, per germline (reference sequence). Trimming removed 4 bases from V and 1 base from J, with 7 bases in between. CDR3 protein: CASSYGANTEAFF. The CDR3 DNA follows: TGTGCCAGCAGCTATGGAGCGAACACTGAAGCTTTCTTT.

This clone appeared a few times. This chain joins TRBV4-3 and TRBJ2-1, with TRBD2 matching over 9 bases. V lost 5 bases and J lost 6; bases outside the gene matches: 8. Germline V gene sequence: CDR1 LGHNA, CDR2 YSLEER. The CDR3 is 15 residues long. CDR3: CASSSPTSGSNEQFF. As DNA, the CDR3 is TGCGCCAGCAGCTCCCCAACTAGCGGGTCCAATGAGCAGTTCTTC.

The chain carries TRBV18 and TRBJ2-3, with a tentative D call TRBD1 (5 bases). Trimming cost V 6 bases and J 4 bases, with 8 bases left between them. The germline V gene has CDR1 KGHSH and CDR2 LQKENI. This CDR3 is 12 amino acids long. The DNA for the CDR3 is TGTGCCAGCTCGTGGGGCCCAGATACGCAGTATTTT. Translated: CASSWGPDTQYF.

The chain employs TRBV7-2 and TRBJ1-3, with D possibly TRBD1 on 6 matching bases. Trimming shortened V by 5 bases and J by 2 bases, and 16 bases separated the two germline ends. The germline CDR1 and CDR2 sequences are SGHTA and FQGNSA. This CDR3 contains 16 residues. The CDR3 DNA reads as TGTGCCAGCAGCCCACGGGGGCAGGGAGCTGGAAACACCATATATTTT. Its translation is CASSPRGQGAGNTIYF.

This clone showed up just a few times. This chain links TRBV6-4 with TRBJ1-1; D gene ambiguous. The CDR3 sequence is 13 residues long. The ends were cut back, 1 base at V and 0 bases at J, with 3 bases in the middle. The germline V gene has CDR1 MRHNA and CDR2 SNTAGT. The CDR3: CASSDFLNTEAFF. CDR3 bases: TGTGCCAGCAGTGACTTTTTGAACACTGAAGCTTTCTTT.

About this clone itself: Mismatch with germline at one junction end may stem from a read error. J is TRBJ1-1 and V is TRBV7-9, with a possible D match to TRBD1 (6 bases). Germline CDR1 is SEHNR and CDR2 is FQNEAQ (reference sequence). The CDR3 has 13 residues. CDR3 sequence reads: CASSQDRGPEAFF. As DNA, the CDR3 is TGCGCCAGCAGCCAGGATCGGGGGCCCGAAGCTTTCTTT.

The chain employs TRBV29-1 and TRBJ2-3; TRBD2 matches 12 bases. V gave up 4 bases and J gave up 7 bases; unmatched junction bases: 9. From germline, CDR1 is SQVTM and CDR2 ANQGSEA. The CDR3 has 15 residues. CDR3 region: CSVVFLTSGSYTQYF. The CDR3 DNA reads TGCAGCGTTGTTTTCTTGACTAGCGGGAGTTATACGCAGTATTTT.

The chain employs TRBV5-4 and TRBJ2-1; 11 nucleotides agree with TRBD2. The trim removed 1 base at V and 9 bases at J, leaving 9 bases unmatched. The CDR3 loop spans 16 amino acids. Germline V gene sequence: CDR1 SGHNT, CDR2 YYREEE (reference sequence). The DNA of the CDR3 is TGTGCCAGCAGCTTGTCCCTAGCGGGAGGAGAGGGTGAGCAGTTCTTC. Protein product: CASSLSLAGGEGEQFF.

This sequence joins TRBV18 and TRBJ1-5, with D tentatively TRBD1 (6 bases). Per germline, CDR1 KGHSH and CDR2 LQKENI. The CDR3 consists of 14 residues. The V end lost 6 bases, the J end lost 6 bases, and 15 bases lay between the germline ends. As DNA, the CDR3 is TGTGCCAGCTCGCTACAGGGAGGCGTTCAGCCCCAGCATTTT. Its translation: CASSLQGGVQPQHF.